This T cell receptor beta chain was sequenced for a study of a mutant IDH1 vaccine in newly diagnosed glioma. CDR3 length equals 16 residues. The V and J ends lost 0 bases and 1 base, in that order; junction bases with no gene match: 4. The germline CDR1 and CDR2 sequences are SGHNT and YYREEE (reference sequence). As concerns this clone: Antigen unknown.

Noted time point: week 23, last vaccination. Every vaccine dose comprised 300 ug of mutant IDH1 20-mer peptide plus topical imiquimod. Method: immunoSEQ multiplex PCR; TCRdb's copy keeps in-frame clones and lacks some. The sample shows approximately 50,000 clones, around 86% of them seen only once. The sequence came from a man aged 35-49 years with glioma. The chain links TRBV5-4 to TRBJ2-5; 9 nucleotides align to TRBD2. Sequencing used PBMCs, obtained from a glioma patient whose treatment included an IDH1 peptide vaccine. The CDR3 region has the DNA TGTGCCAGCAGCTTGGGAGCGGGAGGAGGCCAAGAGACCCAGTACTTC. Translated, it gives CASSLGAGGGQETQYF.